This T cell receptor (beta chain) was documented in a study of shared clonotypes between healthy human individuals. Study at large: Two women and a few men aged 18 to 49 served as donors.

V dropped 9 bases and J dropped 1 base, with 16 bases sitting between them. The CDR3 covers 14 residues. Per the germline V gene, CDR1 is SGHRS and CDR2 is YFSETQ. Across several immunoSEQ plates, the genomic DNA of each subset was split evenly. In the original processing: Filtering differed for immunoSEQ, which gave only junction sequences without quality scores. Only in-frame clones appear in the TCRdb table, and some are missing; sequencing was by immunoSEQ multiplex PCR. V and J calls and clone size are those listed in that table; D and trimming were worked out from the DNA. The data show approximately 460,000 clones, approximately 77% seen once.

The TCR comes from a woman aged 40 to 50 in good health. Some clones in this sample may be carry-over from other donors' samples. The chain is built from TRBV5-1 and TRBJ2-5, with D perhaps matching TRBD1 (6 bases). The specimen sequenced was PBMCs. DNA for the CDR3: TGCGCCACCGCCAAGGACAGACCCCAAGAGACCCAGTACTTC. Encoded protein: CATAKDRPQETQYF.